This T cell receptor (beta chain) was sequenced for a study of cytomegalovirus exposure and HLA in healthy donors. Notes on the study in general: In a later analysis, V- and J-gene trimming of beta chains associated with a DCLRE1C missense variant, replicated independently.

The PCR made use of 60 Vbeta and 13 Jbeta primers. Sequencing used immunoSEQ multiplex PCR; TCRdb keeps in-frame clones, though not all of them. Among 90,000 to 140,000 clones listed, approximately 69% were seen once. In germline, CDR1 is KGHSH, CDR2 LQKENI. With V trimmed by 4 bases and J by 0 bases, 5 bases remained unmatched. CDR3 size: 16 residues. Comments on this clone: Its antigen is still unknown.

This TCR was recovered from a man aged 25 to 45 in good health and CMV-seronegative. The rearrangement joins TRBV18 to TRBJ1-3; 8 bases agree with TRBD1. The sequencing sample was made of PBMCs. Here the CDR3 reads CASSQTDRASGNTIYF. CDR3 DNA sequence: TGTGCCAGCTCACAAACGGACAGGGCCTCTGGAAACACCATATATTTT.